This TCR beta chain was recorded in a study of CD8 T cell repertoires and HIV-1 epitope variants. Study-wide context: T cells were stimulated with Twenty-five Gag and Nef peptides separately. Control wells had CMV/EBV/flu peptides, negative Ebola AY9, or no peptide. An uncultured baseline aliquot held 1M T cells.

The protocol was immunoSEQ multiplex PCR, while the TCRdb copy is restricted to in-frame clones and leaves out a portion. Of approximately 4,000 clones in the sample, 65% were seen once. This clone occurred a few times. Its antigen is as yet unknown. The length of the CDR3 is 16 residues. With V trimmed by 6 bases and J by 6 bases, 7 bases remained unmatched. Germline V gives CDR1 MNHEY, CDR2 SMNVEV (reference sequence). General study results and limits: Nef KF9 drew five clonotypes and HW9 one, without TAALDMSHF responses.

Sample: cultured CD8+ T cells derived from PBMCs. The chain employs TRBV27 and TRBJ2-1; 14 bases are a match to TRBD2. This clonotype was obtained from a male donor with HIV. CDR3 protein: CASRGTSGRIGNEQFF. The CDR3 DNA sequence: TGTGCCAGCAGGGGGACTAGCGGGAGAATCGGCAATGAGCAGTTCTTC.